A selection of T cell receptor beta chains follows, all from one sample in a study of blood T cell repertoires in COVID-19. Here immunoSEQ multiplex PCR was the method, and the copy in TCRdb shows in-frame clones only, minus some. The table lists over 150,000 clones, roughly 90% of them singletons, with around 5% in the top ten. The sequenced sample was peripheral blood. The receptors were sampled from a young man with COVID-19, enrolled during active disease. Each CDR3 is given with its conserved first and last residue. Each record gives: J gene, V gene, CDR3 protein.

>TRBJ2-1|TRBV10-3
CAISAPGLAGGSSYNEQFF
>TRBJ2-7|TRBV4-3
CASSQDSTGVAYEQYF
>TRBJ2-2|TRBV4-2
CASSQDRRTSGSGTGELFF
>TRBJ2-5|TRBV13
CASSQDRTMETQYF
>TRBJ2-1|TRBV10-3
CAISDLPGLAGPKGGGVSYNEQFF
>TRBJ2-7|TRBV14
CASSNNRDMTYEQYF
>TRBJ2-3|TRBV7-3
CASSLNPASGSTDTQYF
>TRBJ2-7|TRBV13
CASTRGRGAIEDF
>TRBJ2-7|TRBV27
CASSSGQGAYEQYF
>TRBJ1-5|TRBV27
CASSNTGGVGQPQHF
>TRBJ2-7|TRBV6-5
CASEGQVITYEQYF
>TRBJ1-1|TRBV2
CASSERDRGFYTEAFF
>TRBJ1-1|TRBV19
CASSEGHGTEAFF
>TRBJ1-4|TRBV18
CASSPDRGNEKLFF
>TRBJ2-1|TRBV29-1
CSLHVAPYNEQFF
>TRBJ2-2|TRBV11-3
CASSLGLAGGALELFF
>TRBJ2-2|TRBV30
CAWRRTGTGELFF
>TRBJ2-7|TRBV10-3
CAIGPGAYEQYF
>TRBJ2-7|TRBV5-1
CASSRDSPYEQYF
>TRBJ2-1|TRBV6-5
CASRSGTRVDEQFF
>TRBJ2-1|TRBV27
CASSVTSVSSYNEQFF
>TRBJ1-2|TRBV9
CASSVAQGANYGYTF
>TRBJ1-5|TRBV19
CASSPGGLNQPQHF
>TRBJ1-2|TRBV30
CAWTTGYGYTF
>TRBJ2-7|TRBV11-3
CASSSDRDEQYF
>TRBJ1-3|TRBV29-1
CSVLDRGSGNTIYF
>TRBJ2-1|TRBV4-3
CASSQDWGQAYNEQFF
>TRBJ2-3|TRBV11-2
CASSLRFGLAGPTDTQYF
>TRBJ2-3|TRBV9
CASSGRLAGESDTQYF
>TRBJ2-7|TRBV5-1
CASSYRQAGSSYEQYF
>TRBJ2-7|TRBV11-3
CASSLAGTSYEQYF